The T cell receptor beta chain under discussion was sequenced for a study of vaccination and CD4 T cells after COVID-19 (dated by TCRdb to the early 2020s). About the study as a whole: The convalescent cohort comprised six males and four females, including two Hispanic individuals, seven Caucasians, two Asians and one multiracial person. Participants got two doses of the Pfizer-BioNTech BNT162b2 vaccine (n=8) or two doses of the Moderna mRNA-1273 vaccine (n=2). Post-COVID blood samples from convalescent patients were collected a median of roughly 100 days after diagnosis, with a range of 35 to 161 days. Post-vaccine blood samples were taken a median of about 70 days after the second vaccine dose, with a range of 14 to 241 days. For stimulating the cultures, overlapping spike peptide pools were used, derived from SARS-CoV-2 as well as from the common cold coronaviruses HCoV-NL63, HCoV-OC43 and HCoV-229E. Control cultures used a CEFX viral epitope pool as positive control, an HIV-1 Nef peptide pool as negative control, or no peptide. In 10 COVID-19 convalescent patients and a few infection-naive healthy vaccine recipients, researchers compared the spike-specific CD4+ TCR repertoire from before mRNA vaccination with the repertoire from after.

CDR1 is given as SGHVS and CDR2 as FNYEAQ, both from the germline V gene. The CDR3 numbers 15 residues from cysteine through phenylalanine. The retained sequence is limited to the CDR3, 45 bases, with the frame set at the first base. V is shortened by 0 bases, J by 6 bases, and the region joining them spans 12 bases. This clonotype was observed a few times. It lacks a known antigen. No base-level quality is on record; no much larger clone is a single base apart. Paper-wide results and their limitations: Of the vaccine-specific clones in convalescent patients, 304 of 307, or nearly all, reacted only to SARS-CoV-2 spike and did not cross-react with common cold coronaviruses. Relatively few convalescent patients were included in the study, and early timepoints after natural infection were not analyzed. Among the post-vaccine SARS-CoV-2-reactive clones in convalescent patients, a median 86.3% showed up only after vaccination, which suggests vaccine-specific priming. The median number of SARS-CoV-2-reactive clonotypes rose from 21 after infection to some 37 after vaccination, but the change was not significant.

The sample's treatment or condition label, in plain terms: roughly 10-day PBMC culture with coronavirus spike peptide pools or control peptides (ViraFEST assay). The study used the ViraFEST assay, which expanded antigen-specific T cells with peptide pools and then identified expanded clonotypes by TCR sequencing. The absence of prior SARS-CoV-2 infection in healthy vaccine recipients was confirmed by negative nucleocapsid antibody tests before and after vaccination. Each well held two million PBMCs cultured with 10 ug/ml peptide pools in IMDM containing approximately 5% human AB serum and 9.5 to 10 IU/ml IL-2. Half of the culture medium was replaced with fresh IL-2-containing medium on days 3 and 7. After approximately 11 days of culture, CD4+ T cells were isolated by negative selection with the EasySep CD4+ T cell isolation kit. Ficoll-Paque Plus gradient centrifugation was used to isolate PBMCs from whole blood, and the isolated PBMCs were then either used fresh or cryopreserved at -140C. In general, triplicate wells were set up for every culture condition.

Library generation was performed with PCR. TCR sequencing of DNA from cultured CD4+ T cells used the Oncomine TCR Beta short-read assay at the Johns Hopkins FTIC core. The QIAamp micro DNA kit was used to extract genomic DNA from the cultured CD4+ T cells. Oncomine TCR Beta libraries made from cultured CD4+ T cells were pooled using unique dual indexes and sequenced on an Illumina iSeq 100. Processing in the source paper ran as follows. Non-productive sequences were removed, and CDR3s that did not start with C, did not end with F or W, or were shorter than 7 amino acids were discarded. Antigen-specific clonotypes were identified using the MANAFEST web application through comparison of peptide-stimulated wells with reference and other culture wells. An FDR below 0.05, an odds ratio above 5, and a productive frequency above 0.1% in at least two of three replicate wells were required for clones to be considered positive. A clonotype counted as cross-reactive if it showed significant expansion both in the SARS-CoV-2 spike wells and in at least one common cold coronavirus spike condition. Similarity between CDR3 sequences was evaluated in R version 3.6.1 using Levenshtein distances (stringdist) and unrooted phylogenetic trees (ape). Starting from the raw public reads, TCRdb applied fastp trimming at Q25, assembled clones with MiXCR and retained in-frame beta chains. Rows matching on CDR3 protein sequence are summarized as one entry with the most common DNA and genes. TCRdb's processing, not the authors', yielded these V and J calls. The sample table contains roughly 9,300 distinct CDR3 sequences; only one count was recorded for approximately 25% of them. Around a quarter of the sample is in the top ten clones.

The TCR was taken from a human donor who received a COVID-19 vaccine. This sequence uses TRBV7-6 and TRBJ2-1; the D gene cannot be named for sure. This specimen consisted of CD4+ T cells from blood, cultured in vitro, obtained before SARS-CoV-2 vaccination. Here is the DNA: TGTGCCAGCAGCTTAGCCGCCGACCGTCTCAATGAGCAGTTCTTC. Translated, this is CASSLAADRLNEQFF.